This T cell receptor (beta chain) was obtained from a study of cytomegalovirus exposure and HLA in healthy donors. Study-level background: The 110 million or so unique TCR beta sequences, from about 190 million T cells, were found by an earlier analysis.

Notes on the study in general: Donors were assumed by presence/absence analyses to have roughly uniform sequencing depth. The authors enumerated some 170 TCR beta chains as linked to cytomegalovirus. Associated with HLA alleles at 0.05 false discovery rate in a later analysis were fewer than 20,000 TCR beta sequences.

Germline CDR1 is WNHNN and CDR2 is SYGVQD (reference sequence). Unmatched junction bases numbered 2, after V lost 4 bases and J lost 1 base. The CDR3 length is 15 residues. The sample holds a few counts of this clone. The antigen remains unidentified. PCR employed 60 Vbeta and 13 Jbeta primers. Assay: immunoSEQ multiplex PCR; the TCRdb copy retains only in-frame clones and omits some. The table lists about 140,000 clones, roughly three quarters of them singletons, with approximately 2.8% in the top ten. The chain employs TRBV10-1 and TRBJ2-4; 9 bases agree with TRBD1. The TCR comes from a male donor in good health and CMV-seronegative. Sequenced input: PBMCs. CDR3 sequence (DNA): TGCGCCAGCAGTGGACAGGGGGTGGCCAAAAACATTCAGTACTTC. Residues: CASSGQGVAKNIQYF.